Following are 15 T cell receptor beta chains from one sample sequenced in a study of vaccination effects on CD4 cells after COVID-19. Prior to sequencing, the ViraFEST assay stimulated PBMC with viral peptide pools, which expanded the antigen-specific CD4+ T cells. Following culture for approximately 11 days, CD4+ T cells were isolated. Vaccine recipients lacked prior SARS-CoV-2 infection and had negative nucleocapsid antibodies. Generated by immunoSEQ multiplex PCR, the TCRdb table keeps only in-frame clones and is missing some. This table holds 70,000 or so clones, roughly 79% found once. These TCRs are of unknown antigen specificity. The sample was CD4+ T cells from PBMCs cultured with HCoV-NL63 spike peptides, taken before COVID-19 vaccination. Receptors were obtained from a human donor who received a COVID-19 vaccine.

This chain joins TRBV20-1 and TRBJ1-5; D ambiguous. The ends were cut back, 3 bases at V and 4 bases at J, with 13 bases in the middle. This CDR3 is 14 amino acids long. Germline V gives CDR1 DFQATT, CDR2 SNEGSKA (reference sequence). CDR3 nucleotide sequence: TGCAGTGCTAGTCGCCCCCCGAATAATCAGCCCCAGCATTTT. This encodes CSASRPPNNQPQHF.

V and J are TRBV7-9 and TRBJ2-5; maybe TRBD2 (5 bases). Germline V CDR1 and CDR2: SEHNR, FQNEAQ (reference sequence). This CDR3 has 16 amino acids. With 3 bases removed from V and 0 bases from J, the gap between germline ends came to 14 bases. The CDR3, as DNA: TGTGCCAGCAGCTTGGTCTCTGGGAGCTACCAAGAGACCCAGTACTTC. Translating it yields CASSLVSGSYQETQYF.

V is TRBV5-1 and J is TRBJ1-1; 7 nucleotides align to TRBD1. Germline CDR1 and CDR2: SGHRS and YFSETQ. The J segment lost 2 bases and the V segment lost 4 bases, leaving 8 bases of the junction unmatched. This CDR3 has 15 amino acids. The CDR3 protein is CASSAYRGPNTEAFF. The CDR3 bases are TGCGCCAGCAGCGCATACAGGGGCCCCAACACTGAAGCTTTCTTT.

This sequence joins TRBV6-2 or TRBV6-3 and TRBJ2-1; tentative D call: TRBD1 (5 bases). CDR1 is MNHEY, CDR2 SVGEGT, per germline. V was clipped by 0 bases and J by 6 bases, with 12 bases between them. The CDR3 covers 15 residues. CDR3 coding DNA: TGTGCCAGCAGTTACTCCCAAGGGGTAGGCAATGAGCAGTTCTTC. It encodes CASSYSQGVGNEQFF.

The DNA for the CDR3 is TGTGCCAGCAGCGTACAGGGTAATCAGCCCCAGCATTTT. Translated: CASSVQGNQPQHF. This sequence joins TRBV2 and TRBJ1-5; maybe TRBD1 (6 bases). V lost 6 bases and J 4 bases, leaving 10 bases between the germline ends. The CDR3 is 13 amino acids. Germline CDR1 SNHLY, CDR2 FYNNEI.

The V and J genes are TRBV2 and TRBJ1-2; D ambiguous. The length of the CDR3 is 11 residues. CDR1 is SNHLY and CDR2 is FYNNEI in the germline V gene. The germline V and J ends were trimmed by 7 bases and 8 bases, with 11 bases remaining between them. In nucleotides, the CDR3 is TGTGCCAGCACTTGGCCCGAAGGCTACACCTTC. Encoded protein: CASTWPEGYTF.

The CDR3 is CASRATGASRGEQFF. As DNA, the CDR3 is TGTGCCAGTAGGGCGACAGGGGCCTCGAGGGGTGAGCAGTTCTTC. This rearrangement joins TRBV19 to TRBJ2-1, with 8 bases aligning to TRBD1. In germline, CDR1 is LNHDA, CDR2 SQIVND (reference sequence). The junction had 13 bases not matched to a gene; V was cut back by 6 bases and J by 9 bases. The CDR3 is 15 residues long.

This rearrangement joins TRBV6-5 to TRBJ2-3; possible D gene TRBD1, 6 bases. V was clipped by 7 bases and J by 5 bases, with 10 bases between them. The CDR3 contains 12 residues. Looked up from germline, CDR1 is MNHEY and CDR2 is SVGAGI. For the CDR3, the DNA is TGTGCCAGCACGACAGGCATAGATACGCAGTATTTT. This codes for CASTTGIDTQYF.

The gene calls are TRBV18 and TRBJ2-2; TRBD2 might be the D (6 bases). The germline CDR1 and CDR2 sequences are KGHSH and LQKENI. Trimming pared 4 bases from V and 5 bases from J, leaving 11 bases between. The CDR3 runs to 14 residues. CDR3 amino acids: CASSLTGTTGELFF. Written as DNA, the CDR3 is TGTGCCAGCTCACTGACCGGGACTACCGGGGAGCTGTTTTTT.

The chain joins TRBV4-1 to TRBJ2-7, with D possibly being TRBD1 or TRBD2 (5 bases each). V was pared by 0 bases and J by 4 bases, with 13 bases between. CDR1 and CDR2 from the germline V gene are MGHRA and YSYEKL. The CDR3 has 15 residues. CDR3 DNA sequence: TGCGCCAGCAGCCAAGATCCGGGACCCACTTACGAGCAGTACGTC. Amino acids: CASSQDPGPTYEQYV.

V and J are TRBV5-1 and TRBJ2-3; the D is unclear. The ends were cut back, 7 bases at V and 0 bases at J, with 3 bases in the middle. The germline V gene encodes CDR1 SGHRS and CDR2 YFSETQ. The CDR3 spans 11 residues. CDR3 nucleotide sequence: TGCGCCAGCCTTAGCACAGATACGCAGTATTTT. As protein: CASLSTDTQYF.

The chain has TRBV6-2 or TRBV6-3 and TRBJ2-1; no clear D. The CDR3 is 14 amino acids. Trimming stripped 1 base from V and 5 bases from J, with 9 bases between. Germline CDR1 reads MNHEY; CDR2 reads SVGEGT. This chain's CDR3 is CASSYLWGNNEQFF. The CDR3 DNA reads TGTGCCAGCAGTTACTTGTGGGGAAACAATGAGCAGTTCTTC.

The CDR3 nucleotides read TGTGCCAGTAGTATAGGAGGGACAGGGAACATTCAGTACTTC. Translating gives CASSIGGTGNIQYF. The chain links TRBV19 to TRBJ2-4, with 9 positions matching TRBD1. Germline CDR1 LNHDA, CDR2 SQIVND (reference sequence). J gave up 7 bases and V 1 base, and 2 bases lay outside the gene matches. There are 14 residues in the CDR3.

In its sample, this clone was seen a few times. The genes are TRBV10-2 and TRBJ1-2; 7 positions agree with TRBD1. With 2 bases clipped from V and 5 bases from J, the junction kept 5 bases outside the gene matches. The CDR3 totals 14 residues. Germline V gene data show CDR1 as WSHSY and CDR2 as SAAADI. This CDR3 is CASSEGYRGYGYTF. The DNA of the CDR3 is TGCGCCAGCAGTGAGGGGTACAGGGGATATGGCTACACCTTC.

This chain uses TRBV10-1 with TRBJ2-4; D is ambiguous. Germline CDR1 WNHNN, CDR2 SYGVQD (reference sequence). This CDR3 region has 20 residues. V dropped 2 bases and J dropped 0 bases, with 23 bases sitting between them. This chain's CDR3 is CASSEPGFGPRKLAKNIQYF. CDR3 coding DNA: TGCGCCAGCAGTGAGCCCGGATTTGGACCAAGGAAACTAGCCAAAAACATTCAGTACTTC.